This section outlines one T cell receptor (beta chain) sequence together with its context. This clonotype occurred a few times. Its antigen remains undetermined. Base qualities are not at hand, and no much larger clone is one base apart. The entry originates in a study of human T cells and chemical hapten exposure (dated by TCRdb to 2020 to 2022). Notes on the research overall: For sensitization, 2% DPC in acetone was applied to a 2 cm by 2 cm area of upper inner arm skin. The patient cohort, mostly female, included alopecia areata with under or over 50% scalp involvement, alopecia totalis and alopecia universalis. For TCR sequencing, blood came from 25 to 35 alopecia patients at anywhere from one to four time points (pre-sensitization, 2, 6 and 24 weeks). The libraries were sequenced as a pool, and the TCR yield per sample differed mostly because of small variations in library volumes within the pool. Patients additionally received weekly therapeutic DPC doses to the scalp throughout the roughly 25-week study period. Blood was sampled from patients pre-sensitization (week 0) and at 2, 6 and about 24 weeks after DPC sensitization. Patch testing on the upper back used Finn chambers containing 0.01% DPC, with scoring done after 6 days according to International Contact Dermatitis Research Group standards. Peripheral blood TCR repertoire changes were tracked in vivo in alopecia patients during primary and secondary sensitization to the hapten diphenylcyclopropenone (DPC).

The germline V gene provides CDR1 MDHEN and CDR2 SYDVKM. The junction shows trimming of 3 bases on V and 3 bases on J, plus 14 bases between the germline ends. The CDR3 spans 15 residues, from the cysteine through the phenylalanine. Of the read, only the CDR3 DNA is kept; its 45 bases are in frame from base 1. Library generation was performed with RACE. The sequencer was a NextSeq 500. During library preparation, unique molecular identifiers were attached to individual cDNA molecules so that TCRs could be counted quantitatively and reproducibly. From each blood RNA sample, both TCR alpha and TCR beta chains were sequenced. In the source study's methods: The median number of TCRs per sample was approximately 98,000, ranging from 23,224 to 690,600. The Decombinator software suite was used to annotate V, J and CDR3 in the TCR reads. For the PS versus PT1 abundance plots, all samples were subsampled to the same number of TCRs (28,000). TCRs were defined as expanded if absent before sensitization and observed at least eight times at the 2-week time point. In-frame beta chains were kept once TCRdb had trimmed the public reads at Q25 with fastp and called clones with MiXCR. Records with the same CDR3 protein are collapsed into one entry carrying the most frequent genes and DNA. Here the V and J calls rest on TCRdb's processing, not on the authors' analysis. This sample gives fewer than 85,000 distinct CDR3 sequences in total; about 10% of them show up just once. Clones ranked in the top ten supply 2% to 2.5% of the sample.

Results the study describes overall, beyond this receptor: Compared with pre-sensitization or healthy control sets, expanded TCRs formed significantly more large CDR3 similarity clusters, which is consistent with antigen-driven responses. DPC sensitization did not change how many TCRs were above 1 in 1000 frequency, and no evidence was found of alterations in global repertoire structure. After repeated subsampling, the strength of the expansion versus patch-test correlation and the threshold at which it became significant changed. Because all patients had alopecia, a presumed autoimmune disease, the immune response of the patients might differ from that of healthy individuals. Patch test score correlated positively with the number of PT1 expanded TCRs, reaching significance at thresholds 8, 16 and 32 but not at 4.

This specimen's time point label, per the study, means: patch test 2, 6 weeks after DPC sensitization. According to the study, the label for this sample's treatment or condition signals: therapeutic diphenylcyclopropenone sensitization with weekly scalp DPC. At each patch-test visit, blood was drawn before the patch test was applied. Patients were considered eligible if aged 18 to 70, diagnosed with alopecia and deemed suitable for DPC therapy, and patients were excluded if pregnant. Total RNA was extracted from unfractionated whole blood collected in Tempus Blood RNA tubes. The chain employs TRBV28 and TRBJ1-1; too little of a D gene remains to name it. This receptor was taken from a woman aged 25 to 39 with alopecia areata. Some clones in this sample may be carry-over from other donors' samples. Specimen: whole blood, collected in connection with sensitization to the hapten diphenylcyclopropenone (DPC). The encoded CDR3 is CASSFSMSVYTEAFF. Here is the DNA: TGTGCCAGCAGTTTTTCTATGTCAGTGTACACTGAAGCTTTCTTT. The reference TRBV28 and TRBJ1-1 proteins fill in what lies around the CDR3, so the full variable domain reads DVKVTQSSRYLVKRTGEKVFLECVQDMDHENMFWYRQDPGLGLRLIYFSYDVKMKEKGDIPEGYSVSREKKERFSLILESASTNQTSMYLCASSFSMSVYTEAFFGQGTRLTVV.